The present entry profiles one T cell receptor beta chain with its context. The data were obtained in a study of blood T cell repertoires in COVID-19. Under the authors' procedure: Nucleated cell number was recorded as an estimate derived from reference gene primer amplification. Assay used: immunoSEQ multiplex PCR; TCRdb lists only in-frame clones, some missing. D and trimming come from the DNA, and the V and J calls and clone size come from that table. The table has around 110,000 clones, about 82% seen once. CDR1 LNHDA and CDR2 SQIVND come from the germline V gene (reference sequence). The length of the CDR3 is 13 residues. The V end lost 2 bases, the J end lost 3 bases, and 8 bases lay between the germline ends.

The sequence was collected from a man in his sixties with active or convalescent COVID-19. The V call is TRBV19, the J call TRBJ2-7; weak D call: TRBD1 (6 bases). The sample was peripheral blood. As DNA, the CDR3 is TGTGCCAGTAGTATACGGACAGACTACGAGCAGTACTTC. Its protein is CASSIRTDYEQYF. The complete variable domain, with remaining parts taken from reference TRBV19 and TRBJ2-7, reads DGGITQSPKYLFRKEGQNVTLSCEQNLNHDAMYWYRQDPGQGLRLIYYSQIVNDFQKGDIAEGYSVSREKKESFPLTVTSAQKNPTAFYLCASSIRTDYEQYFGPGTRLTVT.